This T cell receptor (beta chain) was recovered during a study of shared clonotypes between healthy human individuals. Positive CCR7 selection of CD45RO-negative cells yielded the naive CD8 cells, and terminally differentiated effector memory CD45RA+ cells were excluded. Each replicate PCR on the sorted subsets used 200 to 250 ng DNA (around 31,000 T cell genomes). Method: immunoSEQ multiplex PCR; TCRdb's copy keeps in-frame clones and lacks some. There are about 2.2 million clones in the sample; about 93% occur only once, and approximately 1.7% lies in the top ten. With V trimmed by 0 bases and J by 3 bases, 4 bases remained unmatched. There are 16 residues in the CDR3. Germline V gene data show CDR1 as LGHNA and CDR2 as YSLEER. As concerns this clone: The antigen is undetermined. In the same sample, other DNA sequences code for this CDR3.

Regarding the study as a whole: Of the naive CD4 clonotypes, around 4.7% were shared across a few donors.

This receptor was obtained from a man aged 18-30 years in good health. Some clones in this sample may be carry-over from other donors' samples. The rearrangement uses TRBV4-3 and TRBJ2-1; 8 nucleotides align to TRBD2. Sequencing input: naive CD8+ T cells from PBMCs. CDR3 in amino acids: CASSQDWSGSYNEQFF. CDR3 nucleotides: TGCGCCAGCAGCCAAGATTGGAGCGGGAGCTACAATGAGCAGTTCTTC.